The 13 T cell receptor beta chains below come from one sample, sequenced in a study of blood T cell repertoires in COVID-19. The protocol was immunoSEQ multiplex PCR, while the TCRdb copy is restricted to in-frame clones and leaves out a portion. Of about 300,000 clones detected, around 89% appear once; the ten largest clones hold just under 7%. The specimen sequenced was peripheral blood. Receptors were obtained from a woman aged 25 to 39 who had recovered from COVID-19.

This sequence joins TRBV19 and TRBJ2-3; 9 bases line up with TRBD1. Trimming cost V 5 bases and J 6 bases; bases outside gene matches: 12. This CDR3 contains 16 residues. CDR1 and CDR2 (germline): LNHDA, SQIVND (reference sequence). In DNA form, the CDR3 reads TGTGCCAGTAGTGTTTTCTCCGGGACAGGGCTGGATACGCAGTATTTT. Translating gives CASSVFSGTGLDTQYF.

The CDR3 spells CASSAARGHYEQYF. The CDR3 DNA sequence: TGTGCCAGCAGCGCCGCTCGGGGTCACTACGAGCAGTACTTC. J is TRBJ2-7 and V is TRBV6-2 or TRBV6-3, with D maybe TRBD2 (5 bases). The CDR3 length is 14 residues. Trimming removed 6 bases at V and 3 bases at J, with 15 bases between. Germline V gene lookup returns CDR1 MNHEY and CDR2 SVGEGT.

The genes are TRBV23-1 and TRBJ2-7; tentative D call: TRBD2 (6 bases). TRBV23-1 falls under the ORF class, with uncertain function. The V end lost 6 bases, the J end lost 0 bases, and 12 bases lay between the germline ends. The CDR3 extends over 14 amino acids. The CDR3 sequence: CASRQARDSYEQYF. CDR3 nucleotides: TGCGCCAGCAGACAGGCGCGGGACTCCTACGAGCAGTACTTC.

The chain has TRBV12-3 or TRBV12-4 and TRBJ2-7; unclear D gene. The CDR3 has 12 amino acids. V was trimmed by 3 bases and J by 4 bases, leaving 7 bases between them. CDR3 sequence: CASSLFMYEQYF. CDR3 nucleotides: TGTGCCAGCAGTTTGTTTATGTACGAGCAGTACTTC.

This sequence joins TRBV9 and TRBJ1-2, with 8 bases matching TRBD1. With 3 bases clipped from V and 7 bases from J, the junction kept 2 bases outside the gene matches. Germline CDR1 SGDLS, CDR2 YYNGEE. The CDR3 contains 12 residues. The DNA of the CDR3 is TGTGCCAGCAGCGACACAGGGGGTGGCTACACCTTC. Its translation is CASSDTGGGYTF.

This chain connects TRBV6-4 to TRBJ1-2, with D maybe TRBD1 (6 bases). The CDR3 runs to 15 residues. In germline, CDR1 is MRHNA, CDR2 SNTAGT. V was trimmed by 3 bases and J by 3 bases, leaving 14 bases between them. The CDR3, as DNA: TGTGCCAGCAGTGAGCAGGCAGGGGTCGACTATGGCTACACCTTC. Protein sequence: CASSEQAGVDYGYTF.

V gene TRBV10-3 combines with J gene TRBJ2-2; TRBD1 matches at 7 bases. This CDR3 spans 13 amino acids. Unmatched junction bases numbered 2, after V lost 8 bases and J lost 2 bases. Looked up from germline, CDR1 is ENHRY and CDR2 is SYGVKD. The CDR3 is CAIGTVNTGELFF. The CDR3 DNA follows: TGTGCCATCGGGACAGTCAACACCGGGGAGCTGTTTTTT.

The chain recombines TRBV4-2 with TRBJ2-3, with a weak D call TRBD2 (7 bases). This CDR3 spans 14 amino acids. Germline loops: CDR1 LGHNA, CDR2 YNFKEQ. The germline V and J ends were trimmed by 7 bases and 2 bases, with 13 bases remaining between them. Here the CDR3 reads CASTPGGFTDTQYF. The CDR3 nucleotides are TGTGCCAGCACCCCGGGGGGCTTCACAGATACGCAGTATTTT.

This rearrangement joins TRBV7-9 to TRBJ2-2; D is ambiguous. Germline assignment: CDR1 SEHNR and CDR2 FQNEAQ (reference sequence). The CDR3 loop spans 13 amino acids. V was clipped by 5 bases and J by 5 bases, with 9 bases between them. Written as DNA, the CDR3 is TGTGCCAGCAGCCCTACTTGGACCGGGGAGCTGTTTTTT. Encoded protein: CASSPTWTGELFF.

Worth noting for this clone: At one end, the junction sequence differs from germline, possibly due to a read error. The V gene is TRBV12-3 or TRBV12-4, the J gene TRBJ1-1, with D perhaps matching TRBD1 (5 bases). The length of the CDR3 is 11 residues. The CDR3 coding sequence is TGTGCCAGCAGTTTAGCGCTCAGGGCAATCTTT. Translated: CASSLALRAIF.

The gene calls are TRBV6-6 and TRBJ1-5; 10 positions agree with TRBD1. This CDR3 is built from 16 residues. V was pared by 5 bases and J by 4 bases, with 8 bases of the junction left unmatched. Germline CDR1 MNHNY, CDR2 SVGAGI (reference sequence). CDR3 protein: CASSRDKGQGNQPQHF. The CDR3 DNA sequence: TGTGCCAGCAGTCGAGATAAGGGACAGGGGAATCAGCCCCAGCATTTT.

This clone was observed once. V gene TRBV19 combines with J gene TRBJ2-7; possible D gene TRBD1, 5 bases. The CDR3 covers 13 residues. Germline assignment: CDR1 LNHDA and CDR2 SQIVND (reference sequence). V was clipped by 7 bases and J by 2 bases, with 12 bases between them. CDR3: CASKSTGAYEQYF. In DNA form, the CDR3 reads TGTGCCAGTAAATCCACAGGTGCCTACGAGCAGTACTTC.

The gene calls are TRBV18 and TRBJ1-6; 7 bases fit TRBD1. The trim removed 4 bases at V and 1 base at J, leaving 4 bases unmatched. This CDR3 has 16 amino acids. Germline V gene data show CDR1 as KGHSH and CDR2 as LQKENI. The CDR3 DNA follows: TGTGCCAGCTCACTACAGGGGAATTCCTATAATTCACCCCTCCACTTT. Translated: CASSLQGNSYNSPLHF.